This T cell receptor beta chain emerged from a study of spatial heterogeneity in lung cancer. Overall study context: Beta-chain sequences were consistently detected more often than alpha-chain sequences.

Unique molecular identifiers, one per molecule, were present on every TCR cDNA molecule. Each CDR3 protein is one row after TCRdb ran MiXCR on the 5' RACE reads. This table has 39,000 or so distinct CDR3 sequences, approximately 3% appearing once. Time point noted: sample taken at primary tumor resection. Whole RNA came from tumor, nontumor lung or frozen PBMC and was sequenced without being sorted. This clonotype was observed many times. Germline CDR1 reads SGHRS; CDR2 reads YFSETQ. This CDR3 is 14 amino acids long. V was cut by 0 bases and J by 9 bases, with 13 bases left in between. This chain joins TRBV5-1 and TRBJ2-1; weak D call: TRBD1 (5 bases). The sequencing here drew on normal lung tissue next to the tumor, taken at surgery. This clonotype was obtained from a male donor with early-stage non-small cell lung cancer. The CDR3 DNA reads TGCGCCAGCAGCTTGGAGGGGCGAGTGGGTGAGCAGTTCTTC. This translates into CASSLEGRVGEQFF.